The 21 T cell receptor beta chains below come from one sample, sequenced in a study of technical replicates of blood from a few donors. The assay was immunoSEQ multiplex PCR, and TCRdb's table has in-frame clones only and misses some. The table has about 80,000 clones, around 97% seen once. Specimen: T cells isolated from PBMCs. The receptor source for this set is a human donor in good health.

This sequence joins TRBV2 and TRBJ1-5; possibly TRBD1 for D (6 bases). This CDR3 has 16 residues. Germline values: CDR1 SNHLY, CDR2 FYNNEI. Trimming removed 5 bases at V and 0 bases at J, with 14 bases between. CDR3 region: CASSSDSNYSNQPQHF. The CDR3 DNA reads TGTGCCAGCAGTTCGGACAGCAATTATAGCAATCAGCCCCAGCATTTT.

The chain is built from TRBV4-1 and TRBJ1-1; 12 bases align to TRBD1. Germline CDR1 reads MGHRA; CDR2 reads YSYEKL. Trimming took 0 bases from V and 6 from J; bases not matched to a gene: 11. The CDR3 is 18 residues long. CDR3 nucleotides: TGCGCCAGCAGCCAAGAATGGGACAGGGGGCGCAGAAAGTCTGAAGCTTTCTTT. Translating it yields CASSQEWDRGRRKSEAFF.

The rearrangement links TRBV6-5 to TRBJ1-5; perhaps TRBD1 as D (5 bases). The CDR3 extends over 16 amino acids. Trimming took 2 bases from V and 2 from J, leaving 13 bases between them. Germline V CDR1 and CDR2: MNHEY, SVGAGI. The CDR3 loop reads CASSYRSGIGNQPQHF. CDR3 in DNA: TGTGCCAGCAGTTACCGGTCAGGGATAGGCAATCAGCCCCAGCATTTT.

J is TRBJ2-7 and V is TRBV10-3; 7 bases line up with TRBD2. Germline CDR1 reads ENHRY; CDR2 reads SYGVKD. V was clipped by 6 bases and J by 4 bases; unmatched bases: 6. The CDR3 runs 13 residues. CDR3 in DNA: TGTGCCATCAGCCTCCGGGGGGAATACGAGCAGTACTTC. It translates to CAISLRGEYEQYF.

The V gene is TRBV27, the J gene TRBJ2-7; unclear D gene. The CDR3 is made up of 15 amino acids. Deletions cut 6 bases from V and 2 bases from J, with 17 bases between. In germline, CDR1 is MNHEY, CDR2 SMNVEV (reference sequence). CDR3 nucleotides: TGTGCCAGCAGCCCAGAGCCGGGTTCCACCTACGAGCAGTACTTC. Translating gives CASSPEPGSTYEQYF.

The rearrangement joins TRBV5-1 to TRBJ2-3, with a weak D call TRBD2 (5 bases). V was pared by 4 bases and J by 5 bases, with 14 bases between. The length of the CDR3 is 14 residues. Germline CDR1 is SGHRS and CDR2 is YFSETQ. The CDR3 region has the DNA TGCGCCAGCAGCCTCTACGGGGTGGGAGATACGCAGTATTTT. Translation gives CASSLYGVGDTQYF. The full variable domain, in which reference TRBV5-1 and TRBJ2-3 provide the parts outside the CDR3, is KAGVTQTPRYLIKTRGQQVTLSCSPISGHRSVSWYQQTPGQGLQFLFEYFSETQRNKGNFPGRFSGRQFSNSRSEMNVSTLELGDSALYLCASSLYGVGDTQYFGPGTRLTVL.

The chain has TRBV6-5 and TRBJ1-4; 8 bases match TRBD1. With 5 bases clipped from V and 1 base from J, the junction kept 0 bases outside the gene matches. Germline V lookup: CDR1 MNHEY, CDR2 SVGAGI. The CDR3 consists of 14 residues. The CDR3 is CASSDRGTNEKLFF. The CDR3 region has the DNA TGTGCCAGCAGTGACAGGGGAACTAATGAAAAACTGTTTTTT.

The chain joins TRBV5-6 to TRBJ2-7; D is perhaps TRBD1 (5 bases). CDR3 length: 15 amino acids. Trimming pared 2 bases from V and 7 bases from J, leaving 19 bases between. Per the germline V gene, CDR1 is SGHDT and CDR2 is YYEEEE. In DNA, the CDR3 is TGTGCCAGCAGCTTTGACGTAGGCAGGGCGAGGGAGCAGTACTTC. Translation gives CASSFDVGRAREQYF.

The rearrangement joins TRBV27 to TRBJ2-1, with D hard to call. This CDR3 region has 15 residues. Trimming cost V 6 bases and J 4 bases, with 16 bases left between them. Germline V gene sequence: CDR1 MNHEY, CDR2 SMNVEV (reference sequence). CDR3: CASSKSVDSYNEQFF. The CDR3 nucleotides read TGTGCCAGCAGCAAAAGCGTTGACTCTTACAATGAGCAGTTCTTC.

The V call is TRBV5-1, the J call TRBJ1-2; D gene unclear. CDR3 length: 13 residues. Germline-derived CDR1 and CDR2 are SGHRS and YFSETQ. Between the trimmed V and J ends, which lost 5 bases and 5 bases, there was a span of 13 bases. The CDR3 nucleotides read TGCGCCAGCAGTCGAGGGCAGCAGTATGGCTACACCTTC. As protein: CASSRGQQYGYTF.

The chain links TRBV4-1 to TRBJ2-7; the match to TRBD2 covers 8 bases. CDR1 MGHRA and CDR2 YSYEKL come from the germline V gene. There are 15 residues in the CDR3. J was trimmed by 2 bases and V by 4 bases; bases with no gene match: 7. The CDR3 here is CASSPNRGGAYEQYF. CDR3 coding DNA: TGCGCCAGCAGCCCAAATCGGGGGGGGGCCTACGAGCAGTACTTC.

The chain recombines TRBV30 with TRBJ2-7; TRBD1 matches 7 bases. The CDR3 totals 18 residues. Germline V gene sequence: CDR1 GTSNPN, CDR2 SVGIG (reference sequence). V shed 1 base, J shed 6 bases, and the junction held 21 bases outside the gene matches. CDR3 nucleotides: TGTGCCTGGAGTGGGCCTTTCATCAACAGGGGAAAAACTGGCGAGCAGTACTTC. Translated: CAWSGPFINRGKTGEQYF. The variable domain in full, with the rest retrieved from reference TRBV30 and TRBJ2-7, is SQTIHQWPATLVQPVGSPLSLECTVEGTSNPNLYWYRQAAGRGLQLLFYSVGIGQISSEVPQNLSASRPQDRQFILSSKKLLLSDSGFYLCAWSGPFINRGKTGEQYFGPGTRLTVT.

The chain employs TRBV9 and TRBJ2-2; 8 bases align to TRBD1. V dropped 3 bases and J dropped 4; count of bases not matched to a gene: 8. CDR3 length: 16 amino acids. The germline V gene has CDR1 SGDLS and CDR2 YYNGEE. The CDR3 is CASSATGGPSTGELFF. In DNA form, the CDR3 reads TGTGCCAGCAGCGCCACAGGGGGGCCAAGCACCGGGGAGCTGTTTTTT.

The chain uses TRBV27 and TRBJ2-5, with no clear D. The CDR3 runs to 13 residues. With 2 bases removed from V and 4 bases from J, the gap between germline ends came to 8 bases. Germline CDR1 and CDR2: MNHEY and SMNVEV (reference sequence). The CDR3 here is CASSLISGETQYF. In nucleotides, the CDR3 is TGTGCCAGCAGTTTAATTAGTGGAGAGACCCAGTACTTC.

The chain couples TRBV6-1 to TRBJ2-7; maybe TRBD2 (5 bases). This CDR3 has 15 amino acids. The ends were cut back, 4 bases at V and 4 bases at J, with 17 bases in the middle. Germline loops: CDR1 MNHNS, CDR2 SASEGT. CDR3 DNA sequence: TGTGCCAGCAGTGTGGGCTTCGAGGGCCCTTACGAGCAGTACTTC. Translated: CASSVGFEGPYEQYF.

This chain links TRBV14 with TRBJ2-5, with TRBD1 matching 9 bases. From germline, CDR1 is SGHDN and CDR2 FVKESK. The CDR3 is made up of 16 amino acids. V lost 4 bases, J lost 5 bases, and 11 bases stayed unmatched. CDR3 nucleotide sequence: TGTGCCAGCAGCCTACAGCCGGGACAGGGAGACGAGACCCAGTACTTC. Protein: CASSLQPGQGDETQYF.

The rearrangement links TRBV28 to TRBJ2-7; a possible D gene is TRBD2 (6 bases). Between the trimmed V and J ends, which lost 4 bases and 0 bases, there was a span of 16 bases. The CDR3 loop spans 16 amino acids. The germline CDR1 and CDR2 sequences are MDHEN and SYDVKM. CDR3 region: CASSSQGLGASYEQYF. The CDR3 coding sequence is TGTGCCAGCAGTTCCCAGGGACTCGGGGCCTCCTACGAGCAGTACTTC.

This sequence joins TRBV28 and TRBJ1-5; D not certain. The CDR3 contains 16 residues. The germline V gene encodes CDR1 MDHEN and CDR2 SYDVKM. Trimming left V 5 bases short and J 6 bases short, with 20 bases between. CDR3: CASSLYPWRETQPQHF. The CDR3 DNA follows: TGTGCCAGCAGTCTATACCCCTGGAGGGAAACTCAGCCCCAGCATTTT.

The V gene is TRBV2, the J gene TRBJ1-2, with 8 bases aligning to TRBD1. J gave up 3 bases and V 4 bases, and 4 bases lay outside the gene matches. Germline V gene lookup returns CDR1 SNHLY and CDR2 FYNNEI. The CDR3 is 14 residues long. The CDR3 region is CASSVKGQDYGYTF. The CDR3 DNA reads as TGTGCCAGCAGTGTAAAGGGACAGGACTATGGCTACACCTTC.

The rearrangement uses TRBV6-6 and TRBJ1-1, with 7 bases matching TRBD1. The J segment lost 4 bases and the V segment lost 5 bases, leaving 10 bases of the junction unmatched. The germline V gene has CDR1 MNHNY and CDR2 SVGAGI (reference sequence). The CDR3 sequence is 15 residues long. CDR3 in DNA: TGTGCCAGCAGTGTCCTGACAGGGTTTGGCACTGAAGCTTTCTTT. This codes for CASSVLTGFGTEAFF.

The V call is TRBV5-4, the J call TRBJ2-2; 14 positions match TRBD2. From germline, CDR1 is SGHNT and CDR2 YYREEE (reference sequence). V shed 6 bases, J shed 3 bases, and the junction held 10 bases outside the gene matches. The CDR3 sequence is 18 residues long. The CDR3 is CASTFRLAGGRYTGELFF. The CDR3 DNA is TGTGCCAGCACCTTCAGACTAGCGGGAGGGCGATACACCGGGGAGCTGTTTTTT.